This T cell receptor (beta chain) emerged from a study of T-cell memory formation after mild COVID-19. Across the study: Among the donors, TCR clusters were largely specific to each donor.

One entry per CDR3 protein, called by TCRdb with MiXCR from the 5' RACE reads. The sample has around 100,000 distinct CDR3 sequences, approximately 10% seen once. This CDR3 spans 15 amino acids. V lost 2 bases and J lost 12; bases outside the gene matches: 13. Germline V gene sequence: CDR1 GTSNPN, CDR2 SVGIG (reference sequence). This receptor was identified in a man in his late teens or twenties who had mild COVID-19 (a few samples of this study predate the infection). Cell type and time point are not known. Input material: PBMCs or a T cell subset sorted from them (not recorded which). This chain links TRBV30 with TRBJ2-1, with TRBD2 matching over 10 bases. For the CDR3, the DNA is TGTGCCTGGAGTCGATCTAGCGGGGGACGCAATCGGCAGTTCTTC. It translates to CAWSRSSGGRNRQFF.